This T cell receptor (beta chain) was sequenced for a study of blood T cell repertoires in COVID-19. Background on the study: Some COVID-19 samples were acute and others convalescent; all came from the United States, Italy and Spain.

Produced via immunoSEQ multiplex PCR; TCRdb's table is partial and in-frame only. This sample yields about 210,000 clones, of which 75% to 90% are seen a single time; around 1.3% belongs to the top ten. The CDR3 covers 14 residues. Per the germline V gene, CDR1 is SQVTM and CDR2 is ANQGSEA. V lost 4 bases, J lost 8 bases, and 10 bases stayed unmatched. The age range of participants was 18 to 89 years, with residence in fewer than 25 US areas. Donors in Cohort 3 who had recovered were those with two negative PCRs, healthcare professional clearance, or resolution of their symptoms. The sequenced sample was PBMCs or T cells enriched from blood (not recorded which). This clonotype was obtained from a man between 25 and 39 years old who had recovered from COVID-19. This sequence joins TRBV29-1 and TRBJ1-2; 10 bases agree with TRBD1. In DNA, the CDR3 is TGCAGCGTTGCCCCTGGGACAGGGGAACGCGGCTACACCTTC. It specifies CSVAPGTGERGYTF.